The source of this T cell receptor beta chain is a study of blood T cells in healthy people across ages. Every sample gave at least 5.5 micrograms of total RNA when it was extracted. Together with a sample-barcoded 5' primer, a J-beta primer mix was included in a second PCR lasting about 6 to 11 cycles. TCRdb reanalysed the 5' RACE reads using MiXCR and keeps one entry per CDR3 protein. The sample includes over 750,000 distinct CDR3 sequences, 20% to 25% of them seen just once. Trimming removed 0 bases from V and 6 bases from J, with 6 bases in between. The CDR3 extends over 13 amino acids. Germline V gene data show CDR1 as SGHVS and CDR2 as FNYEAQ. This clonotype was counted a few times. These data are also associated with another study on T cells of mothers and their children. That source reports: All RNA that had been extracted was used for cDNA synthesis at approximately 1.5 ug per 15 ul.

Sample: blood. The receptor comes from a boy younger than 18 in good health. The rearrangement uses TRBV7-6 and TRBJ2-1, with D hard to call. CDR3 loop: CASSLAPLNEQFF. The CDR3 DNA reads TGTGCCAGCAGCTTAGCGCCCCTCAATGAGCAGTTCTTC.